This T cell receptor (beta chain) came from a study of T cells in Graves' hyperthyroidism and ophthalmopathy. CDR3 length equals 13 residues. Germline values: CDR1 LNHDA, CDR2 SQIVND (reference sequence). TCR beta CDR3 regions were amplified from RNA transcripts. The study used the HTBI primer set for a first-round RT-PCR of the TCR CDR3. TCRdb redid the calling of the multiplex PCR reads with MiXCR, one entry per CDR3 protein. The table records roughly 500,000 distinct CDR3 sequences, under 60% of them present only once. About this clonotype itself: As yet, its antigen is unknown. This may arise from a read error, as a much more abundant clone is one base away.

General study results and limits: With a median lead of roughly 6.2 months before onset, the model predicted ophthalmopathy. The majority of expanded thyroid clonotypes above 0.001 also appeared in blood. Stable hyperthyroidism was told apart from ophthalmopathy by a model built on 13 V-J features.

V gene TRBV19 combines with J gene TRBJ2-7; 7 nucleotides line up with TRBD2. Material: peripheral blood or thyroid tissue (not recorded which). This sequence was found in an adult woman with Graves' disease, either hyperthyroidism or ophthalmopathy (not recorded which). This chain's CDR3 is CASSRMRREAVSF. The DNA for the CDR3 is TGTGCCAGCAGTCGAATGCGCCGGGAGGCGGTGAGCTTC.